This TCR beta chain is drawn from a study of breast tumors, draining lymph nodes, adjacent tissues. In TCRdb, the multiplex PCR reads were re-called with MiXCR into one record per CDR3 protein. The repertoire consists of approximately 230,000 distinct CDR3 sequences, with less than 40% occurring once and the leading ten covering approximately 3.6%. This clonotype was picked up a small number of times. The antigen is undetermined. General study findings and limits: Tumor T cell lymph node origin was a supported hypothesis, not proven. Tumors had less TCR diversity than lymph nodes, more than nontumor tissue. The data were judged consistent with most tumor T cells coming from lymph node and expanding in tumor.

This CDR3 contains 14 residues. Germline V CDR1 and CDR2: MNHEY, SMNVEV (reference sequence). The V end lost 3 bases, the J end lost 1 base, and 9 bases lay between the germline ends. Samples came from axillary lymph nodes draining the breast cancer. This sequence was found in a female donor with breast cancer. Some clones in this sample may be carry-over from other donors' samples. The V call is TRBV27, the J call TRBJ2-5; D is perhaps TRBD1 (5 bases). The sample consisted of axillary lymph node tissue. CDR3 bases: TGTGCCAGCAGTTTGTGGGGCGGCCAAGAGACCCAGTACTTC. Translated, it gives CASSLWGGQETQYF.